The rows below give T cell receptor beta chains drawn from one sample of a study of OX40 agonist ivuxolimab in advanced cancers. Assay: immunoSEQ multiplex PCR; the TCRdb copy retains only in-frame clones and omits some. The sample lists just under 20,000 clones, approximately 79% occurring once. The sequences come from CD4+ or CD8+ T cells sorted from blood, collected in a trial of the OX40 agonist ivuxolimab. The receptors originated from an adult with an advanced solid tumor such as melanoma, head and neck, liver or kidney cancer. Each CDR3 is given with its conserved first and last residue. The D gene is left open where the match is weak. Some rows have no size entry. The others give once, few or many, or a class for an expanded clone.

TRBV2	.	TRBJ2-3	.	CASSVTRSTDTQYF	TGTGCCAGCAGTGTCACTAGAAGCACAGATACGCAGTATTTT
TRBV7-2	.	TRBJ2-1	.	CASSLIPPNNEQFF	TGTGCCAGCAGCTTGATTCCCCCCAACAATGAGCAGTTCTTC
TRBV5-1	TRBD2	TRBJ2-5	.	CASRIGLAVQETQYF	TGCGCCAGCAGGATCGGACTAGCGGTCCAAGAGACCCAGTACTTC
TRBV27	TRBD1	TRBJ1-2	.	CASRPRTGGRYGYTF	TGTGCCAGCAGACCTCGGACAGGGGGCCGCTATGGCTACACCTTC
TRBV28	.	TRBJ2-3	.	CASSLLALGSTDTQYF	TGTGCCAGCAGTTTATTGGCACTCGGTAGCACAGATACGCAGTATTTT
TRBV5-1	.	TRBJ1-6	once	CASSSRESYNSPLHF	TGCGCCAGCAGCTCAAGAGAATCCTATAATTCACCCCTCCACTTT
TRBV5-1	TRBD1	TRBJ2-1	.	CASSLGDRNNEQFF	TGCGCCAGCAGCTTGGGGGACAGGAATAATGAGCAGTTCTTC
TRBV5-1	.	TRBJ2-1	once	CASRERISYNEQFF	TGCGCCAGCAGAGAAAGAATCTCCTACAATGAGCAGTTCTTC
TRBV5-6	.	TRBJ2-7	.	CASSPLRDSYEQYF	TGTGCCAGCAGCCCCCTTAGGGATTCTTACGAGCAGTACTTC
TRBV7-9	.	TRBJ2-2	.	CASSYRRGRDTGELFF	TGTGCCAGCAGCTATCGGCGGGGGCGGGACACCGGGGAGCTGTTTTTT
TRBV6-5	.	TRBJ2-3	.	CASSRPGLDTQYF	TGTGCCAGCAGTCGGCCAGGGTTAGATACGCAGTATTTT
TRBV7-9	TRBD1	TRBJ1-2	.	CASSPDRGPTFYGYTF	TGTGCCAGCAGCCCAGACAGGGGTCCGACATTCTATGGCTACACCTTC
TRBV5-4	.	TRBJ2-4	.	CASSHASGGGNIQYF	TGTGCCAGCAGCCATGCGTCTGGGGGCGGAAACATTCAGTACTTC
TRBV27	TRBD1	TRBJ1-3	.	CASKSAGGSGNTIYF	TGTGCCAGCAAATCCGCAGGGGGATCTGGAAACACCATATATTTT
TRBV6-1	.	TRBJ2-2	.	CASLPAGRTGELFF	TGTGCCAGCCTCCCCGCAGGGCGGACCGGGGAGCTGTTTTTT
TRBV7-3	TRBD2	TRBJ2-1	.	CASRQAGGRNEQFF	TGTGCCAGCAGACAAGCGGGAGGGCGAAATGAGCAGTTCTTC
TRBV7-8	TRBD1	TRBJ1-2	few	CASAEGGNNYGYTF	TGTGCCAGCGCGGAAGGGGGCAATAACTATGGCTACACCTTC
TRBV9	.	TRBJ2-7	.	CASSDIYRPYEQYF	TGTGCCAGCAGCGACATCTACAGGCCCTACGAGCAGTACTTC
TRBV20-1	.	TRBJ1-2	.	CSAFRGGYTF	TGCAGTGCTTTTCGCGGTGGCTACACCTTC
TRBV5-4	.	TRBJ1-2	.	CASSLSGDYGYTF	TGTGCCAGCAGCTTATCCGGGGACTATGGCTACACCTTC
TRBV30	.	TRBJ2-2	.	CAWSEGQPNTGELFF	TGTGCCTGGAGTGAGGGACAACCGAACACCGGGGAGCTGTTTTTT
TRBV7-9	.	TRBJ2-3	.	CASSSDSGADTQYF	TGTGCCAGCAGCTCGGACAGTGGGGCAGATACGCAGTATTTT
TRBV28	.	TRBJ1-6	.	CASSSDRDPYSYNSPLHF	TGTGCCAGCAGTTCAGACAGAGATCCTTACTCCTATAATTCACCCCTCCACTTT
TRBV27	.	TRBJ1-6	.	CASSFWATGRNSPLHF	TGTGCCAGCAGTTTTTGGGCGACCGGGAGAAATTCACCCCTCCACTTT
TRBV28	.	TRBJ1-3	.	CASSLSGGNTIYF	TGTGCCAGCAGTTTAAGTGGAGGAAACACCATATATTTT
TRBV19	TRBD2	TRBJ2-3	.	CASSGTTGASGRRSTDTQYF	TGTGCCAGTAGTGGAACTACCGGGGCTAGCGGGAGGCGATCCACAGATACGCAGTATTTT
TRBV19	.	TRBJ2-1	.	CASSPTGWNEQFF	TGTGCCAGTAGCCCTACGGGTTGGAATGAGCAGTTCTTC
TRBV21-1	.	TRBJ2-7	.	CASWVSVFEQYF	TGTGCCAGCTGGGTCTCGGTCTTCGAGCAGTACTTC
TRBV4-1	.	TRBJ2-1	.	CASSALGNEQFF	TGCGCCAGCAGCGCTCTAGGTAATGAGCAGTTCTTC
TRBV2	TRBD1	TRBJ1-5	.	CASTGRGRGSNQPQHF	TGTGCCAGCACCGGGAGGGGGCGTGGAAGCAATCAGCCCCAGCATTTT